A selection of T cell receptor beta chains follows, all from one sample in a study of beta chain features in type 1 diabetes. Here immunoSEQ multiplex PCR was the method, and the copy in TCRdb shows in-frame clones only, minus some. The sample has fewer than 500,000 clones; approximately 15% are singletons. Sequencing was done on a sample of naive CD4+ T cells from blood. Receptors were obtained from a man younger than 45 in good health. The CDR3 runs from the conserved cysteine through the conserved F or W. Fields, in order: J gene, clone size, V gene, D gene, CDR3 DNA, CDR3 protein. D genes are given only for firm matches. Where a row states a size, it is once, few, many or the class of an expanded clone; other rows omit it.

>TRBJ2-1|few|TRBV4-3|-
TGCGCCAGCAGCCGCGACAGTACCCGTTACAATGAGCAGTTCTTC
CASSRDSTRYNEQFF
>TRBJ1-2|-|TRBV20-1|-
TGCAGTGCTAGGGTTTATGGCTACACCTTC
CSARVYGYTF
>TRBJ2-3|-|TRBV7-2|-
TGTGCCAGCAGCTTAGCGCGGGCACGGCGGGATACGCAGTATTTT
CASSLARARRDTQYF
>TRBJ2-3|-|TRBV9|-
TGTGCCAGCAGCGTAGTGGGGGTTAGAGATACGCAGTATTTT
CASSVVGVRDTQYF
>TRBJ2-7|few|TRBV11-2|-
TGTGCCAGCAGCTCTGCCTACGAGCAGTACTTC
CASSSAYEQYF
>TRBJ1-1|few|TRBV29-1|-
TGCAGCGTTCGTTTGGAAAACACTGAAGCTTTCTTT
CSVRLENTEAFF
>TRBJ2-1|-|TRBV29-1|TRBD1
TGCAGCGCCATGCGGGACAGGGGGCGAGGGGGTTCCTACAATGAGCAGTTCTTC
CSAMRDRGRGGSYNEQFF
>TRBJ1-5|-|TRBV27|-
TGTGCCAGCAGTTCGATGGAGGGCTATCAGCCCCAGCATTTT
CASSSMEGYQPQHF
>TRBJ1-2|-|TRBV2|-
TGTGCCAGCAGTCCGTACGATGGCTACACCTTC
CASSPYDGYTF
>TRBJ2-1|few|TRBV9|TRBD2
TGTGCCAGCAGCGTAGCTAATGAAAAGCGGGGCTCCTACAATGAGCAGTTCTTC
CASSVANEKRGSYNEQFF
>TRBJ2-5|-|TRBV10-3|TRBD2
TGTGCCACCTGTCCGGGGGGATCTATGCTAGAGACCCAGTACTTC
CATCPGGSMLETQYF
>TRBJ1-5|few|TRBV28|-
TGTGCCAGCAGGACGGATCAGCCCCAGCATTTT
CASRTDQPQHF
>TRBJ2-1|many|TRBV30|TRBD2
TGTGCCTGGAGAGGGACTAGCGGGGCGAGCTCCTACAATGAGCAGTTCTTC
CAWRGTSGASSYNEQFF
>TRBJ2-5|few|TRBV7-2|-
-
CASSLVGQGSTYF
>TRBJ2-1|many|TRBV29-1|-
TGCAGCGTTGCAGAATGGGGGCCGAATGAGCAGTTCTTC
CSVAEWGPNEQFF
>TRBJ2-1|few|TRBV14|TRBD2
TGTGCCAGCAGCGCATGGCGGCGGGAGAGGATGAATGAGCAGTTCTTC
CASSAWRRERMNEQFF
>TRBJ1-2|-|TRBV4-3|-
TGCGCCAGCAGCCAGGGACCGCAATCCTATGGCTACACCTTC
CASSQGPQSYGYTF
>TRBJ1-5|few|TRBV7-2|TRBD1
TGTGCCAGCAGCTTAGTTCAGGGGGCAGCTCAGCCCCAGCATTTT
CASSLVQGAAQPQHF
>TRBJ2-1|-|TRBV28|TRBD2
TGTGCCACCTCACTAGCGGGAGGGAATGAGCAGTTCTTC
CATSLAGGNEQFF
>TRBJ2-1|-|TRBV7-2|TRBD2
TGTGCCAGCAGCTTGTCTAGCGGCCTGTACCTATACAATGAGCAGTTCTTC
CASSLSSGLYLYNEQFF
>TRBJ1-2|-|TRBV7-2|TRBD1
TGTGCCAGCACCCAGGACAGGGGGCGTCGTGGCTACACCTTC
CASTQDRGRRGYTF
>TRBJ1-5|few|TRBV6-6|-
TGTGCCGCCAAATTCAGGGAAGGCTATCAGCCCCAGCATTTT
CAAKFREGYQPQHF
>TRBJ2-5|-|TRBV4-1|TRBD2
TGCGCCAGCAGCCAAGTAAAGCGGGGCGTTAGCCAAGAGACCCAGTACTTC
CASSQVKRGVSQETQYF
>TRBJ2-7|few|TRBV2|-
TGTGCCAGCAAAACCTCTGGGGCAGACTACGAGCAGTACTTC
CASKTSGADYEQYF
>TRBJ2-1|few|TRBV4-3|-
TGCGCCAGCAGCCCTGGCTCTGGGGACGCGTACAATGAGCAGTTCTTC
CASSPGSGDAYNEQFF
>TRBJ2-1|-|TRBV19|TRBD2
TGTGCCAGTAGCGTTATGACTAGCAGTGAGCAGTTCTTC
CASSVMTSSEQFF
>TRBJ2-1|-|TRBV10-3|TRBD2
TGTGCCATCACCGGGGGGGAGCACCACAATGAGCAGTTCTTC
CAITGGEHHNEQFF
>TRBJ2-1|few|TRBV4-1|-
TGCGCCAGCAGCCAAGATGGAGGCCGCAGCGCCTACAATGAGCAGTTCTTC
CASSQDGGRSAYNEQFF
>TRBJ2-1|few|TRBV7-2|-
TGTGCCAGCAGCTTAGGGCCACGGGAAAAAGTGGGGATTGAGCAGTTCTTC
CASSLGPREKVGIEQFF
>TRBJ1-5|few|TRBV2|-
TGTGCCAGCAGTGAAGTAGGGATCAGGGGAGGCCAGCCCCAGCATTTT
CASSEVGIRGGQPQHF
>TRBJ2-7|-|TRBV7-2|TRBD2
TGTGCCAGCAGCTTGCGGGGGAATATTCACGAGCAGTACTTC
CASSLRGNIHEQYF
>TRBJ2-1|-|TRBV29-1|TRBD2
TGCAGCGTTGAAACTAGCGGGAGGAATGAGCAGTTCTTC
CSVETSGRNEQFF
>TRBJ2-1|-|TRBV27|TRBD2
TGTGCCAGCAGTTTGACTAGCGGGATAAACGCCCGGAGTGAGCAGTTCTTC
CASSLTSGINARSEQFF
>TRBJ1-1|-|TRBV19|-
TGTGCCAGTAGTAACGTGCGGAACACTGAAGCTTTCTTT
CASSNVRNTEAFF
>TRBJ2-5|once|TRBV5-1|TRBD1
TGCGCCAGCAGCTTGCGGGGGACAGGGGCCGAGACCCAGTACTTC
CASSLRGTGAETQYF
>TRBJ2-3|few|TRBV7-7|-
TGTGCTAGCAGCCAAACAGGGAAAGATACGCAGTATTTT
CASSQTGKDTQYF
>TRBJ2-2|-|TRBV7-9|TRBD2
TGTGCCAGCAGCTACCCTGGGACTAGCGGAAACACCGGGGAGCTGTTTTTT
CASSYPGTSGNTGELFF
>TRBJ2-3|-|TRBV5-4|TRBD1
TGTGCCAGCAGCCCCATCACAGGGGGAGGCACAGATACGCAGTATTTT
CASSPITGGGTDTQYF
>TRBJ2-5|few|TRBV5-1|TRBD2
TGCGCCAGCAGCCCACCGGGACTAGCGGGATCACCCCTGGAGGAGACCCAGTACTTC
CASSPPGLAGSPLEETQYF
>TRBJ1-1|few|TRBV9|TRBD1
TGTGCCAGCAGCGGGGACAGGGGATCGAACACTGAAGCTTTCTTT
CASSGDRGSNTEAFF
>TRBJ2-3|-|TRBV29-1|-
TGCAGCGTTGTACGGCAGCCCACAGATACGCAGTATTTT
CSVVRQPTDTQYF
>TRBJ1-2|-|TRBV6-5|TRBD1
TGTGCCAGCAGTACCCTTAGACAGGGGAGCTACACCTTC
CASSTLRQGSYTF
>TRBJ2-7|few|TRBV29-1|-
TGCAGCGGGGCGGGCCGCAGCTCCTACGAGCAGTACTTC
CSGAGRSSYEQYF
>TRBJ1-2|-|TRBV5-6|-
TGTGCCATCGGGACCGGAGGCGACTATGGCTACACCTTC
CAIGTGGDYGYTF
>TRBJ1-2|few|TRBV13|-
TGTGCCAGCAGCCTTCAGTCCGGCTACACCTTC
CASSLQSGYTF
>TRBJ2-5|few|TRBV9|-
TGTGCCAGCAGCGCGGGGGTTTCGGAGACCCAGTACTTC
CASSAGVSETQYF
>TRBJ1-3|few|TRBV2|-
TGTGCCAGCAGTGAAGCTAGGGGAAACACCATATATTTT
CASSEARGNTIYF
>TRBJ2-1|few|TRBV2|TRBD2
TGTGCCAGCAGTATACTAGCGGGAGCGTCTACAAGTGAGCAGTTCTTC
CASSILAGASTSEQFF
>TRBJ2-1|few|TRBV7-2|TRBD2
TGTGCCAGCAGCTTCGCTCAAGCGGGATTTACGAATGAGCAGTTCTTC
CASSFAQAGFTNEQFF
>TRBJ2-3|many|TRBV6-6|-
TGTGCCAGCGCATTACAGCGGTTCACAGATACGCAGTATTTT
CASALQRFTDTQYF
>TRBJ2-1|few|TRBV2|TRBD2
TGTGCCAGCAGCCTTACTAGCGGGATGTTAAGTTACAATGAGCAGTTCTTC
CASSLTSGMLSYNEQFF
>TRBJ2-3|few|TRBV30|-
TGTGCCTGGAGAGGAGGGGCAGATACGCAGTATTTT
CAWRGGADTQYF
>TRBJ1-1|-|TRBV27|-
TGTGCCAGCAGTTTATCGATACCCCGACATGAAGCTTTCTTT
CASSLSIPRHEAFF
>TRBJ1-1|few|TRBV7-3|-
TGTGCCAGACCTAAGCAGGTTTGGGTAGCTTTCTTT
CARPKQVWVAFF